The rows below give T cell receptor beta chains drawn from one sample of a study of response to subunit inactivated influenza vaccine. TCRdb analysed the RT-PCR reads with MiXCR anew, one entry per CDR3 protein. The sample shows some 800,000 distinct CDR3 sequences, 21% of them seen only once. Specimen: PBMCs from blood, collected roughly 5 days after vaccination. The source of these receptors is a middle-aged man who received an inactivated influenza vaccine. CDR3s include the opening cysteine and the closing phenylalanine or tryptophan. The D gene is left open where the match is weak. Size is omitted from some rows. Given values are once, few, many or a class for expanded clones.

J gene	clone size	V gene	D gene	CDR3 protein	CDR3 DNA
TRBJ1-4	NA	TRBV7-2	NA	CASSFGSRNEKLFF	TGTGCCAGCAGCTTCGGGTCCCGTAATGAAAAACTGTTTTTT
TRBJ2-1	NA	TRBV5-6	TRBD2	CASSFIGTSRLDEQFF	TGTGCCAGCAGCTTCATCGGGACTAGCAGACTAGATGAGCAGTTCTTC
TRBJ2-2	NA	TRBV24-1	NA	CATSDFGRVTGELFF	TGTGCCACCAGTGATTTCGGGAGAGTCACCGGGGAGCTGTTTTTT
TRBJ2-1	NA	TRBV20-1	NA	CSARDTVGNEQFF	TGCAGTGCTAGAGATACAGTGGGCAATGAGCAGTTCTTC
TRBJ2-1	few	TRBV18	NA	CASSRAEPPNEQFF	TGTGCCAGCTCACGAGCCGAACCCCCCAATGAGCAGTTCTTC
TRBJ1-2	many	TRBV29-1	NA	CSTAGDSNYGYTF	TGCAGCACTGCAGGGGACTCCAACTATGGCTACACCTTC
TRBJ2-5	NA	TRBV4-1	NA	CASSFVRGPDQYF	TGCGCCAGCAGCTTCGTGAGGGGCCCTGACCAGTACTTC
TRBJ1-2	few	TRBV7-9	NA	CASSLQDGYTF	TGTGCCAGCAGTTTGCAGGATGGCTACACCTTC
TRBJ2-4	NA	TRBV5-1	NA	CASNLRPQDIQYF	TGCGCCAGCAACCTGCGCCCCCAGGACATTCAGTACTTC
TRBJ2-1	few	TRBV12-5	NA	CASAEGGEQFF	TGTGCTAGTGCTGAGGGGGGTGAGCAGTTCTTC
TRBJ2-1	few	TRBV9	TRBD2	CASTLSGSRGNEQFF	TGTGCCAGCACCCTTAGCGGGAGCAGGGGAAATGAGCAGTTCTTC
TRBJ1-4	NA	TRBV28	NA	CASSLPVDTATNEKLFF	TGTGCCAGCAGTTTACCGGTAGATACTGCAACTAATGAAAAACTGTTTTTT
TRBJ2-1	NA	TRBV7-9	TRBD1	CASSSTWDRSSYNEQFF	TGTGCCAGCAGCTCAACCTGGGACAGAAGCTCCTACAATGAGCAGTTCTTC
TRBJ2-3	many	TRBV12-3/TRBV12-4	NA	CASTPIGDTQYF	TGTGCCAGCACCCCGATAGGAGATACGCAGTATTTT
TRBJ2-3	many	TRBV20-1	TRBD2	CSARSGGGAADTQYF	TGCAGTGCTAGGTCCGGCGGGGGGGCCGCAGATACGCAGTATTTT
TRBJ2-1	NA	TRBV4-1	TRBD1	CASSQDPGTGANEQFF	TGCGCCAGCAGCCAAGACCCCGGGACAGGGGCCAATGAGCAGTTCTTC
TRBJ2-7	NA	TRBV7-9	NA	CASSFTLRGVIYEQYF	TGTGCCAGCAGCTTCACTCTCAGGGGGGTAATATACGAGCAGTACTTC
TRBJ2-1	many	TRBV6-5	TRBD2	CASSTSGGYNEQFF	TGTGCCAGCAGTACCAGCGGGGGCTACAATGAGCAGTTCTTC
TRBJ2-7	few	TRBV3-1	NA	CASSLQGNYEQYF	TGTGCCAGCAGTCTCCAGGGTAACTACGAGCAGTACTTC
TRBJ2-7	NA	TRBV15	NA	CATSSSQEGLYEQYF	TGTGCCACCAGCAGTTCTCAGGAGGGTCTCTACGAGCAGTACTTC
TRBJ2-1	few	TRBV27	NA	CASRRPRGALYNEQFF	TGTGCCAGCAGGCGGCCCCGGGGGGCTCTATACAATGAGCAGTTCTTC
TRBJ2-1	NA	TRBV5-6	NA	CASSVTRNEQFF	TGTGCCAGCAGCGTGACCCGAAATGAGCAGTTCTTC
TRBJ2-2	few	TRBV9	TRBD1	CASSRTGVNTGELFF	TGTGCCAGCAGCCGGACAGGGGTGAACACCGGGGAGCTGTTTTTT
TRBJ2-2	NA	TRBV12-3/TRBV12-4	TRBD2	CASSLNSGRRTGELFF	TGTGCCAGCAGTCTGAATAGCGGGAGGCGGACCGGGGAGCTGTTTTTT
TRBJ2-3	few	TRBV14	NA	CASSQATGWSDTQYF	TGTGCCAGCAGCCAAGCTACAGGGTGGTCGGATACGCAGTATTTT
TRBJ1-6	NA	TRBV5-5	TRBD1	CASSWRGTGLNSPLHF	TGTGCCAGCAGCTGGAGGGGGACAGGGCTTAATTCACCCCTCCACTTT
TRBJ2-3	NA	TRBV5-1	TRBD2	CASSLKTSAELYTQYF	TGCGCCAGCAGCTTGAAGACTAGCGCGGAGTTATATACGCAGTATTTT
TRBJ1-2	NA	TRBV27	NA	CASSFAANYGYTF	TGTGCCAGCAGTTTCGCGGCTAACTATGGCTACACCTTC
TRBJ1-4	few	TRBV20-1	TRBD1	CSAPLEGAREKLFF	TGCAGTGCTCCCTTAGAGGGGGCCAGGGAAAAACTGTTTTTT
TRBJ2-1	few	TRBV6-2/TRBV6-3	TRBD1	CASSYNPGTGSNEQFF	TGTGCCAGCAGTTACAACCCCGGGACAGGGAGCAATGAGCAGTTCTTC
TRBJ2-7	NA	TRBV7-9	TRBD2	CASSSGLAVTYEQYF	TGTGCCAGCAGCTCGGGACTAGCGGTTACCTACGAGCAGTACTTC
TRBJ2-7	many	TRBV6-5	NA	CASRGSYEQYF	TGTGCCAGCAGGGGGTCCTACGAGCAGTACTTC
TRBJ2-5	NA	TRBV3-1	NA	CASSQVRRTVQETQYF	TGTGCCAGCAGCCAAGTCCGCAGGACGGTCCAAGAGACCCAGTACTTC
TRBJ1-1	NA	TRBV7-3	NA	CASSQGYGTEAFF	TGTGCCAGCAGCCAGGGGTATGGTACTGAAGCTTTCTTT
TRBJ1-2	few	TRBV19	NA	CASRGEIDYGYTF	TGTGCCTCGAGGGGGGAAATTGACTATGGCTACACCTTC
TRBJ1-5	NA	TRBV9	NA	CASSVGEWDNQPQHF	TGTGCCAGCAGCGTAGGGGAATGGGACAATCAGCCCCAGCATTTT
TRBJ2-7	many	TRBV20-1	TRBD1	CSASLGTGGDEQYF	TGCAGTGCTAGCCTAGGGACAGGGGGCGACGAGCAGTACTTC
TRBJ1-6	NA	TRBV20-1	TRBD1	CSAWTGSSYNSPLHF	TGCAGTGCTTGGACAGGGAGCTCCTATAATTCACCCCTCCACTTT
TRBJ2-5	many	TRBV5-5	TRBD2	CASSVAGSKETQYF	TGTGCCAGCAGCGTAGCGGGGTCAAAAGAGACCCAGTACTTC
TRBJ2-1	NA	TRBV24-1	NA	CATSDRAVDSYNEQFF	TGTGCCACCAGTGACCGTGCCGTGGACTCCTACAATGAGCAGTTCTTC
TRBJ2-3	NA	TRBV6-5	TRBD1	CASSYGTGVVDTQYF	TGTGCCAGCAGTTACGGGACAGGGGTGGTGGATACGCAGTATTTT
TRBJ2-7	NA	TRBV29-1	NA	CSAGGVEQYF	TGCAGCGCCGGGGGTGTTGAGCAGTACTTC
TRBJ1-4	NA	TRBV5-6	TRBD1	CASSKIDRGAELFF	TGTGCCAGCAGCAAAATCGACAGGGGGGCTGAACTGTTTTTT
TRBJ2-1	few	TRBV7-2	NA	CASSGDGFQQFF	TGTGCCAGCAGCGGTGACGGATTCCAGCAGTTCTTC
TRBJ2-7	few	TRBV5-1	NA	CASSPSGPTYEQYF	TGCGCCAGCAGTCCCTCGGGGCCAACCTACGAGCAGTACTTC
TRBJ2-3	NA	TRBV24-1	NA	CAAPVVPRTDTQYF	TGTGCCGCCCCGGTCGTCCCTCGCACAGATACGCAGTATTTT
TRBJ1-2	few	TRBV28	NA	CASNSRGYGYTF	TGTGCCAGCAACTCTAGGGGCTATGGCTACACCTTC
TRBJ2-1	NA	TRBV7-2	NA	CASSLAGLSSYNEQFF	TGTGCCAGCAGCTTAGCAGGGCTCAGCTCCTACAATGAGCAGTTCTTC
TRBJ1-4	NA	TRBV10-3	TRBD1	CAIRPGQGNEKLFF	TGTGCCATCAGGCCGGGACAGGGTAATGAAAAACTGTTTTTT
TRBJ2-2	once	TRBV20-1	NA	CSARGLVYANTGELFF	TGCAGTGCTAGAGGACTAGTTTACGCGAACACCGGGGAGCTGTTTTTT
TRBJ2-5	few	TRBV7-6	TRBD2	CASSWGLAGDSETQYF	TGTGCCAGCAGCTGGGGACTAGCGGGGGATTCAGAGACCCAGTACTTC
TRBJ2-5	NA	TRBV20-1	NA	CSARDAREPGETQYF	TGCAGTGCTAGAGATGCCCGGGAGCCGGGGGAGACCCAGTACTTC
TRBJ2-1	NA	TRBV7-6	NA	CASSLPRVRGYNEQFF	TGTGCCAGCAGCTTACCCCGCGTTAGGGGGTACAATGAGCAGTTCTTC
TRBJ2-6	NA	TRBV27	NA	CASSLGGFGANVLTF	TGTGCCAGCAGTTTAGGGGGTTTTGGGGCCAACGTCCTGACTTTC